The 20 T cell receptor beta chains reported below all come from one sample, sequenced in a study of blood T cells in healthy people across ages. The use of a sample-barcoded 5' primer and a J-beta primer mix characterized a second PCR of roughly 6 to 11 cycles. TCRdb re-called the 5' RACE reads with MiXCR, one entry per CDR3 protein. In the table there are 850,000 to 950,000 distinct CDR3 sequences, 29% of which are singletons. The sequenced sample was blood. Every receptor here comes from a woman of 80 years or more in good health.

This clonotype has at least ten counts. CDR3 DNA: TGTGCCAGCAGTTTAGCAGTCGGCGGGGGGACGCAAGAGACCCAGTACTTC. Translated, it gives CASSLAVGGGTQETQYF. The chain carries TRBV12-3 or TRBV12-4 and TRBJ2-5; 8 nucleotides agree with TRBD2. The CDR3 is 17 residues long. V gave up 0 bases and J gave up 2 bases; unmatched junction bases: 8.

This clonotype was seen many times. V usage is TRBV3-1 and J usage is TRBJ2-3; 8 nucleotides align to TRBD1. The germline V gene encodes CDR1 LGHDT and CDR2 YNNKEL (reference sequence). The CDR3 has 16 residues. V lost 4 bases to trimming and J lost 0 bases; unmatched junction nucleotides: 6. CDR3 bases: TGTGCCAGCAGCCCGTCACAGGGGGTGAGCACAGATACGCAGTATTTT. This sequence encodes CASSPSQGVSTDTQYF.

The chain recombines TRBV20-1 with TRBJ2-5; D is uncertain. The CDR3 is 11 residues long. V dropped 3 bases and J dropped 7 bases, with 9 bases sitting between them. CDR1 DFQATT and CDR2 SNEGSKA come from the germline V gene (reference sequence). The CDR3 loop reads CSASTQPTQYF. CDR3 DNA sequence: TGCAGTGCTAGTACCCAGCCGACCCAGTACTTC.

This clonotype was seen ten or more times. The chain carries TRBV27 and TRBJ2-7; D is possibly TRBD2 (7 bases). V lost 8 bases, J lost 4 bases, and 15 bases lay in between. The CDR3 runs 13 residues. The germline CDR1 and CDR2 sequences are MNHEY and SMNVEV (reference sequence). The CDR3, as DNA: TGTGCCAGCGGGGGGGGCGGCGGTTACGAGCAGTACTTC. Encoded protein: CASGGGGGYEQYF.

This clonotype was detected a few times. The chain joins TRBV5-1 to TRBJ1-6; no clear D. Trimming stripped 0 bases from V and 3 bases from J, with 7 bases between. The CDR3 has 15 amino acids. Germline V CDR1 and CDR2: SGHRS, YFSETQ. CDR3: CASSLDAVYNSPLHF. CDR3 DNA: TGCGCCAGCAGCTTGGACGCGGTCTATAATTCACCCCTCCACTTT.

Comments on this clonotype: It may be a read error: a sequence one base away is much more abundant. CDR3 loop: CSVVVLNEQYF. In nucleotides, the CDR3 is TGCAGCGTTGTAGTCCTCAATGAGCAGTACTTC. J is TRBJ2-1 and V is TRBV29-1; D unresolved. The J call may be wrong; the DNA end is better matched by TRBJ2-7. This CDR3 has 11 residues. The V gene's germline CDR1 is SQVTM and CDR2 ANQGSEA.

The V call is TRBV30, the J call TRBJ1-1, with TRBD1 as a possible D gene (6 bases). The CDR3 covers 14 residues. Germline CDR1 is GTSNPN and CDR2 is SVGIG (reference sequence). Trimming stripped 5 bases from V and 4 bases from J, with 17 bases between. The CDR3 DNA follows: TGTGCCTGGCGCTTCGGGGGGGGCAGCACTGAAGCTTTCTTT. It specifies CAWRFGGGSTEAFF.

At least ten counts were recorded for this clonotype. The V and J genes are TRBV20-1 and TRBJ2-1; TRBD1 matches 8 bases. This CDR3 contains 15 residues. Germline V CDR1 and CDR2: DFQATT, SNEGSKA (reference sequence). V lost 6 bases and J lost 2; bases outside the gene matches: 9. DNA of the CDR3: TGCAGTGCCCCGATAGGGACAGGAGCCTACAATGAGCAGTTCTTC. As protein: CSAPIGTGAYNEQFF.

As to this clonotype: A read error is possible here, since a much larger clone lies one base away. The J gene is TRBJ2-1, the V gene TRBV7-2; no firm D call. Per germline, CDR1 SGHTA and CDR2 FQGNSA. This CDR3 is built from 12 residues. V lost 8 bases, J lost 8 bases, and 13 bases lay in between. The CDR3 region is CASRSRRDEQFF. The CDR3 DNA follows: TGTGCCAGCCGGTCACGTCGGGATGAGCAGTTCTTC.

The table lists this clonotype with a few counts. This sequence joins TRBV3-1 and TRBJ2-1; 8 nucleotides agree with TRBD2. Trimming took 1 base from V and 4 from J; bases not matched to a gene: 9. From germline, CDR1 is LGHDT and CDR2 YNNKEL (reference sequence). The CDR3 covers 17 residues. The CDR3 DNA is TGTGCCAGCAGCCAAGGACCGGGGACTAGGGTTTACAATGAGCAGTTCTTC. Protein product: CASSQGPGTRVYNEQFF.

This clonotype was observed a few times. V and J are TRBV18 and TRBJ1-1, with TRBD1 matching over 8 bases. This CDR3 contains 14 residues. The germline gives CDR1 KGHSH, CDR2 LQKENI. V trimming: 5 bases; J trimming: 1 base; junction bases outside the gene matches: 3. The CDR3 DNA reads TGTGCCAGCTCAGGGGACAGGAAGAACACTGAAGCTTTCTTT. It is translated as CASSGDRKNTEAFF.

In this sample, this clonotype turned up once. The junction differs from germline at one of its ends, possibly a read error. The chain has TRBV12-3 or TRBV12-4 and TRBJ1-6, with D possibly TRBD1 on 5 matching bases. The CDR3 is 14 amino acids. Here the CDR3 DNA reads TGTGCCAGCAGTTTGATCCTGTTCGGGGACCCCCCCCACTTT. Encoded protein: CASSLILFGDPPHF.

This clonotype was observed at least ten times. This chain connects TRBV7-2 to TRBJ1-2, with 7 nucleotides matching TRBD1. The trim removed 5 bases at V and 4 bases at J, leaving 10 bases unmatched. Germline lookup yields CDR1 SGHTA and CDR2 FQGNSA. The CDR3 has 15 amino acids. The CDR3 DNA follows: TGTGCCAGCAGCGACTCCGTAGACAGGGCCTATGGCTACACCTTC. Amino acids: CASSDSVDRAYGYTF.

In the case of this clonotype: A much larger clonotype is one base distant, so this may be a read error. The rearrangement uses TRBV29-1 and TRBJ2-5; 7 positions agree with TRBD2. Germline V gene lookup returns CDR1 SQVTM and CDR2 ANQGSEA. V was clipped by 4 bases and J by 11 bases; unmatched bases: 19. This CDR3 is built from 15 residues. In nucleotides, the CDR3 is TGCAGCGTTGCCCCGGGCTCCGCGGGGGTGGCTGAGCAGTACTTC. It encodes CSVAPGSAGVAEQYF.

J is TRBJ1-2 and V is TRBV29-1; 8 positions agree with TRBD1. CDR3 length equals 13 residues. V lost 7 bases and J lost 0; bases outside the gene matches: 4. The germline V gene encodes CDR1 SQVTM and CDR2 ANQGSEA. The chain's CDR3 is CSAGTGPNYGYTF. The CDR3 nucleotides are TGCAGCGCCGGGACAGGACCTAACTATGGCTACACCTTC. Supplemented by reference TRBV29-1 and TRBJ1-2, the full variable domain reads SAVISQKPSRDICQRGTSLTIQCQVDSQVTMMFWYRQQPGQSLTLIATANQGSEATYESGFVIDKFPISRPNLTFSTLTVSNMSPEDSSIYLCSAGTGPNYGYTFGSGTRLTVV.

This clonotype was counted many times. The J gene is TRBJ1-2, the V gene TRBV7-2; tentative D call: TRBD1 (6 bases). The CDR3 is 15 residues long. The ends were cut back, 6 bases at V and 3 bases at J, with 17 bases in the middle. Germline-derived CDR1 and CDR2 are SGHTA and FQGNSA. In DNA form, the CDR3 reads TGTGCCAGCAGTCAGCACGGACAGTCACACTATGGCTACACCTTC. This sequence encodes CASSQHGQSHYGYTF.

This clonotype was recorded at least ten times. The V and J genes are TRBV29-1 and TRBJ2-2; D perhaps matches TRBD2 (6 bases). V gave up 3 bases and J gave up 4 bases, with 12 bases separating them. Germline assignment: CDR1 SQVTM and CDR2 ANQGSEA. CDR3 length equals 14 residues. The CDR3 region is CSVESGGGTGELFF. CDR3 coding DNA: TGCAGCGTTGAGTCTGGGGGAGGCACCGGGGAGCTGTTTTTT.

This clonotype has a count of ten or more. The J gene is TRBJ2-7, the V gene TRBV7-6; a weak D match, TRBD2 (6 bases). With 5 bases removed from V and 5 bases from J, the gap between germline ends came to 13 bases. The CDR3 contains 13 residues. Germline V CDR1 and CDR2: SGHVS, FNYEAQ. The CDR3 reads CASSAGGVHEQYF. DNA for the CDR3: TGTGCCAGCAGCGCCGGCGGGGTCCACGAGCAGTACTTC.

This clonotype occurred many times. This chain connects TRBV12-3 or TRBV12-4 to TRBJ2-3; 11 bases agree with TRBD1. With 8 bases clipped from V and 4 bases from J, the junction kept 8 bases outside the gene matches. This CDR3 comprises 15 residues. As DNA, the CDR3 is TGTGCCAGCGGAACCGGGACAGGGGGTTCAGATACGCAGTATTTT. Its protein is CASGTGTGGSDTQYF.

This clonotype was seen many times. V gene TRBV5-6 combines with J gene TRBJ2-1, with 8 nucleotides matching TRBD2. Germline V gene data show CDR1 as SGHDT and CDR2 as YYEEEE. The CDR3 length is 17 residues. The V segment lost 4 bases and the J segment 2 bases; nucleotides outside the gene matches: 11. The CDR3 here is CASSPIPGTRTYNEQFF. In nucleotides, the CDR3 is TGTGCCAGCAGCCCCATCCCCGGGACTAGGACCTACAATGAGCAGTTCTTC.